This entry is about one T cell receptor (beta chain). Its antigen is not yet known. Base qualities are not provided; no much larger clone lies one nucleotide away. One collaborating source in Seattle enrolled patients while the patients were actively infected and followed the patients over time throughout the course of disease. Each collaborating institution followed its own protocols to collect whole blood in K2EDTA tubes. For TCRbeta analysis, collaborator samples were shipped as frozen whole blood, as isolated PBMCs, or as DNA extracted from either sample type. This entry comes from a study of blood T cell repertoires in COVID-19 (dated by TCRdb to the early 2020s). Looking at the study overall: Collaborator samples came from the United States, Italy and Spain and covered acute and convalescent phases of COVID-19. Nearly every sample came with metadata listing a de-identified subject ID, COVID-19 status, age in years and sex. The samples were drawn from two sources: the first 160 participants of the ongoing ImmuneRACE study, and fewer than 1,500 subjects contributed by 6 global collaborators. The dataset comprised deeply sampled blood TCRbeta repertoires from subjects exposed to, actively infected with, or recovered from COVID-19. The repertoires were made available in a free public database intended to serve as a resource for research on the immune response to SARS-CoV-2. The material from the prospective study consisted of cDNA or gDNA derived from T cells, B-cell-depleted T cells, or PBMCs. HLA class I and class II types, where available, came from metadata supplied by the sample provider rather than from assay-based typing.

The germline V gene provides CDR1 SGDLS and CDR2 YYNGEE. V loses 0 bases, J loses 9 bases, and the germline ends lie 19 bases apart. The CDR3 spans 17 residues, from the cysteine through the phenylalanine. The kept DNA is CDR3 alone, 51 bases in frame from the first base. The immunoSEQ Assay, a bias-controlled multiplex PCR, was used to amplify TCRbeta CDR3 regions from genomic DNA. On the study's bioinformatics: Nucleated cell counts per sample were estimated from amplification of reference gene primers within the assay. To quantify the absolute abundance of each unique TCRbeta CDR3 rearrangement, sequence reads were collapsed and filtered. For each sample, productive Simpson clonality was calculated by taking the square root of Simpson's diversity index across productive rearrangements. The clones in this table, taken by TCRdb from immuneACCESS, are in-frame only. Not every clone is retained; where verified, under half of the shortfall comes from an unresolved V gene, and the cause of the rest is unknown. V, J and clone size were drawn from that table, and D and trimming were deduced from the DNA. The sample table shows 100,000 to 150,000 clones, and 85% to 90% are seen once. Of the sample, around 4.2% is held by the ten largest clones.

General study outcomes and caveats: Clinical and demographic metadata were provided uncurated, with the amount varying by source and participant.

The specimen sequenced was peripheral blood. This TCR derives from a man between 60 and 75 years old with COVID-19, enrolled during active disease. The chain is made from TRBV9 and TRBJ1-6; the D gene assignment is ambiguous. The DNA is TGTGCCAGCAGCGTAGAGGCCACGGGAACTTCTGGTTCACCCCTCCACTTT. This translates into CASSVEATGTSGSPLHF.